This entry is about one T cell receptor (beta chain). Relative to the germline gene, one junction end is altered; a read error may explain this. The CDR3 length is 15 residues. Germline CDR1 LGHNA, CDR2 YNFKEQ. This entry comes from a study of tumor and adjacent non-tumor tissue in lung cancer. Three rounds of nested PCR, following a modified ARM-PCR protocol, produced the TCRbeta library. One entry per CDR3 protein, called by TCRdb with MiXCR from the multiplex PCR reads. The sample lists tens of thousands of distinct CDR3 sequences, 76% occurring once. The template was RNA from unsorted bulk tissue. Distant lung tissue was collected more than 3 cm away from the tumor edge.

The chain couples TRBV4-2 to TRBJ2-7; D remains ambiguous. This TCR derives from an older man with non-small cell lung cancer. The sample taken for sequencing was distant non-tumor lung tissue. CDR3 in DNA: TGTGCCAGCATCCAAGAGAGTTACAACCACTACGAGCAGTACTTC. Encoded protein: CASIQESYNHYEQYF.